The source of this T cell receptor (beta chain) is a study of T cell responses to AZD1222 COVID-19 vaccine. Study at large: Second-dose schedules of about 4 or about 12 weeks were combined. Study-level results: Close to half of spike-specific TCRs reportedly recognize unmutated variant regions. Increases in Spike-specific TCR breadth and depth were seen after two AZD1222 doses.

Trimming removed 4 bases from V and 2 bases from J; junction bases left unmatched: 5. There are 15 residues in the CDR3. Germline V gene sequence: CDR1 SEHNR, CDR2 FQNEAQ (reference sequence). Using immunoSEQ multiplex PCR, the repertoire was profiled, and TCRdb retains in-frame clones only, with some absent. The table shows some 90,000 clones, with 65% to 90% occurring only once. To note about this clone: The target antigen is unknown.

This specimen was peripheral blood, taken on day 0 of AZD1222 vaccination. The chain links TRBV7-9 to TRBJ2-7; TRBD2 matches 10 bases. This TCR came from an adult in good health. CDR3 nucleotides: TGTGCCAGCAGCTCCCTAGCGGGGGTAACCTACGAGCAGTACTTC. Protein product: CASSSLAGVTYEQYF.